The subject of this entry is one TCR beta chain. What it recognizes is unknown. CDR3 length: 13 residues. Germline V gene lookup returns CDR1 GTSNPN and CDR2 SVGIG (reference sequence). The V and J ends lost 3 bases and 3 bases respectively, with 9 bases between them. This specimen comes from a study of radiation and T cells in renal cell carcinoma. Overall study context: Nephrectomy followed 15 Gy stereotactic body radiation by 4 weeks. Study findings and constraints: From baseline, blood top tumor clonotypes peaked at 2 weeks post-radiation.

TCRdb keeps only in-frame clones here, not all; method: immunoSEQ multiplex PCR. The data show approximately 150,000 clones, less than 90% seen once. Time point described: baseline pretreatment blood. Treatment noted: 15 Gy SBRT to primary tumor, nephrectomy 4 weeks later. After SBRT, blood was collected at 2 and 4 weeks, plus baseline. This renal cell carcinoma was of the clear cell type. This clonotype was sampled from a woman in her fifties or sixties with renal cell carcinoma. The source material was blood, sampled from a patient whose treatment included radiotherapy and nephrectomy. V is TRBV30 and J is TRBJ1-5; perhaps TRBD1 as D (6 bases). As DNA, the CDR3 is TGTGCCTGGAGCGGACAGAACAATCAGCCCCAGCATTTT. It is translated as CAWSGQNNQPQHF. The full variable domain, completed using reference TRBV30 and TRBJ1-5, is SQTIHQWPATLVQPVGSPLSLECTVEGTSNPNLYWYRQAAGRGLQLLFYSVGIGQISSEVPQNLSASRPQDRQFILSSKKLLLSDSGFYLCAWSGQNNQPQHFGDGTRLSIL.